This TCR beta chain originates from a study of response to subunit inactivated influenza vaccine. TCRdb analysed the RT-PCR reads with MiXCR anew, one entry per CDR3 protein. The data show fewer than 550,000 distinct CDR3 sequences, with around 25% seen just once and about 1.9% held by the top ten. Germline V gene lookup returns CDR1 SGHRS and CDR2 YFSETQ. CDR3 size: 13 residues. V was trimmed by 7 bases and J by 0 bases, leaving 8 bases between them. This TCR came from a man between 50 and 59 years old who received an inactivated influenza vaccine. The sample consisted of CD4+ T cells sorted from PBMCs, taken around 5 days after vaccination. This chain connects TRBV5-1 to TRBJ1-5, with no clear D. The CDR3 nucleotides read TGCGCCAGCCGATCGAATAGCAATCAGCCCCAGCATTTT. This translates into CASRSNSNQPQHF.